This T cell receptor (beta chain) was found in a study of long-term antiretroviral therapy in people with HIV (dated by TCRdb to 2022 to 2024). The study in broad terms: The earliest samples were collected about a decade before the 2015 WHO recommendation for immediate ART, when ART was typically delayed until CD4 counts fell. A retrospective serial study tested whether ART initiation and durable HIV suppression were associated with changes in peripheral blood TRB repertoire composition and diversity. A total of roughly 200 cryopreserved PBMC samples were contributed to the cohort by 30 adults with confirmed HIV infection, with samples collected serially over a mean of roughly six years (range 1-12). Among the 25 to 30 participants with HIV, approximately 10 were female. No cross-contamination during QIAcube processing was shown when test extractions of a monoclonal T-cell line were performed alongside 33 polyclonal samples.

The germline V gene encodes CDR1 SNHLY and CDR2 FYNNEI. Trimming removed 6 bases from V and 1 base from J; the gene matches leave 8 bases unexplained. The CDR3 numbers 16 residues from cysteine through phenylalanine. Only CDR3 DNA is held: 48 bases, read in frame from base 1. Sequencing of the TRB variable region was done with the immunoSEQ hsTCRB v3.0 assay at survey level resolution. A depth of roughly 35,000-50,000 T-cell genomes per sample was targeted for TRB sequencing. Pooled TRB libraries were sequenced on an Illumina MiSeq with a v3 150-cycle kit. In the original analysis: Repertoire analysis was run in R within a reproducible Nextflow workflow that covered QC, data transformation and analysis. Custom analyses were implemented in LymphoSeq2, an R package for AIRR-Seq data exploration. A few samples yielding fewer than 5000 total TRB sequences were excluded, leaving 150 to 200 analyzed HIV repertoires. Among the approximately 190 retained HIV repertoires, about 57 were collected before ART initiation and 120 to 140 after ART initiation. Each repertoire was downsampled to 5000 TRB nucleotide sequences, and summary statistics were averaged across 100 downsampling iterations. The analysis kept only TRB sequences whose CDR3 regions were at least seven amino acids long. Diversity was assessed using a clonality score derived from Shannon entropy and using the Gini coefficient. In the repertoire networks, any two of the top 5000 CDR3 amino acid sequences were connected whenever the two sequences differed by an edit distance of one. For TRB CDR3 amino acid sequences, antigen specificity groups and MHC restriction were predicted with GLIPH2. To flag known associations with CMV, EBV, HIV or tissue antigens, CDR3 amino acid sequences were compared against VDJdb and McPAS-TCR. Pre-ART, post-ART and control groups were compared with Wilcoxon signed-rank tests and Holm-Bonferroni correction. Entries here come from immuneACCESS through TCRdb and include only in-frame sequences with V and J called. Some clones fail to appear in such tables; in the studies checked, an unresolved V gene covers under half of the shortfall, and the cause of the remainder is unknown. That table furnishes V, J and clone size, whereas the DNA furnished D and trimming. The sample has tens of thousands of clones on record, approximately 80% of them singletons. The ten biggest clones cover approximately 8.8% of the sample.

In its sample, this clone was seen a few times. Its antigen has not been determined. There are no base qualities to consult, and no much larger clone falls within one base. What the work shows at the level of the full study, not this receptor alone: CDR3 length ranges in HIV repertoires were narrower than in controls, and network structure suggested an antigen-experienced repertoire with only a slight naive shift after ART. Because pre-ART samples had limited cell numbers, unsorted PBMC were profiled rather than sorted CD4+ and CD8+ T cells. The samples span the years 2004 to 2017, and the ART regimens used may be less effective than current regimens. Since PBMC availability was limited, sequencing covered only the TCR beta chain, with no alpha chain pairing. Starting ART was linked to a significant rise in TRB diversity, yet even with long-term ART the diversity remained significantly lower than in transplant donor controls. Inferences about post-ART repertoire changes were limited because no data were available on ART adherence, viral resistance or therapy changes. The repertoire was dominated across all time points by expanded TRB clones identified before ART initiation, although this dominance was seen to fluctuate and to decrease in many PLHIV after ART.

To be included, a participant needed at least one PBMC sample from before ART initiation plus at least two post-ART samples. Treatment was received in the United States of America by all participants with HIV. Cryopreserved samples of about 1-10 million PBMC were thawed and washed before DNA extraction. At the time of the earliest PBMC sample for each participant with HIV, ages ranged from 23 to 54 years. Each participant contributed PBMC samples from 1-4 timepoints before ART initiation and 2-8 timepoints after ART initiation, with a median of 7 samples. Serial HIV viral load, CD4+ T-cell count, ART history and demographic data were obtained for every participant. A Qiagen kit on a QIAcube was used to extract genomic DNA from unsorted PBMC, with samples processed in batches of 12.

The chain links TRBV2 with TRBJ2-3; 9 middle bases align to TRBD1. The receptor comes from a middle-aged woman with HIV. The sequencing here drew on unsorted PBMCs, taken 1.2 years after starting antiretroviral therapy. The CDR3 protein: CASSLQGASGTDTQYF. In nucleotides, the sequence is TGTGCCAGCAGCCTACAGGGGGCCTCAGGCACAGATACGCAGTATTTT.